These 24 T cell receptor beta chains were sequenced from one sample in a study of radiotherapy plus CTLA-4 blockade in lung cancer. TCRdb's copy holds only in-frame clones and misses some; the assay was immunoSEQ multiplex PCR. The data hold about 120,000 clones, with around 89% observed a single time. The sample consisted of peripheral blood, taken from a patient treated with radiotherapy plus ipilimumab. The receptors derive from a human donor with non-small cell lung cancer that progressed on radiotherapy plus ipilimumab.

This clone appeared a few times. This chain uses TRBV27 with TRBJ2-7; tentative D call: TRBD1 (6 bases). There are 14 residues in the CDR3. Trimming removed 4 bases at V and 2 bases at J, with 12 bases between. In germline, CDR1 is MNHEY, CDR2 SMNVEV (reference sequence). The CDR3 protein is CASSSGQAPYEQYF. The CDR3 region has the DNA TGTGCCAGCAGTTCGGGACAAGCCCCCTACGAGCAGTACTTC.

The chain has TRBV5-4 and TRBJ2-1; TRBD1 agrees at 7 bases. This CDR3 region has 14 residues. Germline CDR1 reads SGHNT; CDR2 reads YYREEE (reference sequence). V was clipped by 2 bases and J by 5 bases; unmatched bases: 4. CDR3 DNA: TGTGCCAGCAGCTTCCCCGACAGGGACAATGAGCAGTTCTTC. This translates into CASSFPDRDNEQFF.

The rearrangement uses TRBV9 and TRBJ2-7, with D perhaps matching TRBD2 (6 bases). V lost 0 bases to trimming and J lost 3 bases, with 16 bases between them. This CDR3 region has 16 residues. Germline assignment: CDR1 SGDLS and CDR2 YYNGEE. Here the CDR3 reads CASSVGASVDNYEQYF. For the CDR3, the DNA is TGTGCCAGCAGCGTAGGGGCTAGCGTGGACAACTACGAGCAGTACTTC.

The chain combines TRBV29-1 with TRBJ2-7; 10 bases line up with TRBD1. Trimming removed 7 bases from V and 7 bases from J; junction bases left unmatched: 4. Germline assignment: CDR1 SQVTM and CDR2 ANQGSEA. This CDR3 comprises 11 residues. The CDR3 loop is CSGQGALEQYF. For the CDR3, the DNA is TGCAGCGGACAGGGGGCGTTAGAGCAGTACTTC.

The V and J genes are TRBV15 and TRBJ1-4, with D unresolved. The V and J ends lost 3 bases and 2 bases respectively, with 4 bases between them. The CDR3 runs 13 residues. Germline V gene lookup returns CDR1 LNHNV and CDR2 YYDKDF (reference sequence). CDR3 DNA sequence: TGTGCCACCAGCAGGGGTACTAATGAAAAACTGTTTTTT. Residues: CATSRGTNEKLFF.

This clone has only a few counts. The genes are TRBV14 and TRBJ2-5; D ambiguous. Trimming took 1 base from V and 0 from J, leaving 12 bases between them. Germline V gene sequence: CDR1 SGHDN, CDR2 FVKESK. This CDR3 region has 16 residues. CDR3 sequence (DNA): TGTGCCAGCAGCCAAGGGGGTACCCCGGACCAAGAGACCCAGTACTTC. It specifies CASSQGGTPDQETQYF.

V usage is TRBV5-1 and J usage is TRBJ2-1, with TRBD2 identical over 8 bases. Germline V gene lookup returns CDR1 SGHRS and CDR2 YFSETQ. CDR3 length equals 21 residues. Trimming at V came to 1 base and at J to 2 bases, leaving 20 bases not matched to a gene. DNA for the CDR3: TGCGCCAGCAGCTTGTTCCCCGTTGGACTAGCAGGAGGGGGGGCCTACAATGAGCAGTTCTTC. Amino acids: CASSLFPVGLAGGGAYNEQFF.

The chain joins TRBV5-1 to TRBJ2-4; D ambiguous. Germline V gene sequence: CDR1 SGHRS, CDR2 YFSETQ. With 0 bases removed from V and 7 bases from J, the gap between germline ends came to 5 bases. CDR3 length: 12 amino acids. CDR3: CASSLDVNIQYF. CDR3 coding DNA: TGCGCCAGCAGCTTGGACGTCAACATTCAGTACTTC.

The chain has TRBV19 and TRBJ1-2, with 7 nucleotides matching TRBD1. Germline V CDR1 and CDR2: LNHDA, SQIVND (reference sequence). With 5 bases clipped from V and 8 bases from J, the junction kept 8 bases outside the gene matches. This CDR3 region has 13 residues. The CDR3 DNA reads TGTGCCAGTAGTCCCCGGGACAGTCGAGGCTACACCTTC. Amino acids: CASSPRDSRGYTF.

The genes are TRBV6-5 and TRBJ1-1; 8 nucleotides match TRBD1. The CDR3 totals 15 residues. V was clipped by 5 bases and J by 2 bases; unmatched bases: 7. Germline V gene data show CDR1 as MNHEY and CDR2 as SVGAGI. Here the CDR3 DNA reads TGTGCCAGCAGTCCCCTCGGGACAGGTAACACTGAAGCTTTCTTT. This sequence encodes CASSPLGTGNTEAFF.

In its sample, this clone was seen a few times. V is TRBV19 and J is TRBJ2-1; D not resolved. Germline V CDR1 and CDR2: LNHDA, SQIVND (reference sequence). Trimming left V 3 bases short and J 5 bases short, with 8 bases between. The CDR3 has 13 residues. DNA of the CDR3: TGTGCCAGTAGTATCGTGCCGGACAATGAGCAGTTCTTC. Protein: CASSIVPDNEQFF.

CDR3 sequence reads: CASSPPGQRTNYGYTF. CDR3 DNA sequence: TGTGCCAGCTCACCACCGGGACAGCGCACTAACTATGGCTACACCTTC. V usage is TRBV18 and J usage is TRBJ1-2; 7 bases are a match to TRBD1. V shed 0 bases and J 0 bases; nucleotides not matched to a gene: 4. Germline CDR1 and CDR2: KGHSH and LQKENI. The CDR3 runs to 16 residues.

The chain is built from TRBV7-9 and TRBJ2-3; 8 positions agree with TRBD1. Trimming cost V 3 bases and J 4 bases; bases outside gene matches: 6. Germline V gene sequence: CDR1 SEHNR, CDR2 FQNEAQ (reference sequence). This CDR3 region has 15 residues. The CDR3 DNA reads TGTGCCAGCAGCTTGGGCCCACAGGGGGCAGATACGCAGTATTTT. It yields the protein CASSLGPQGADTQYF. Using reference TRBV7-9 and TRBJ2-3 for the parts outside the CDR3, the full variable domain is DTGVSQNPRHKITKRGQNVTFRCDPISEHNRLYWYRQTLGQGPEFLTYFQNEAQLEKSRLLSDRFSAERPKGSFSTLEIQRTEQGDSAMYLCASSLGPQGADTQYFGPGTRLTVL.

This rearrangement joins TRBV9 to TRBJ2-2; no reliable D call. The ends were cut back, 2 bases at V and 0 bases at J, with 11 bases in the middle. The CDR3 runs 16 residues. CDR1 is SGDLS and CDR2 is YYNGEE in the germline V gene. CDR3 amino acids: CASSVLSRPNTGELFF. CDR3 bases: TGTGCCAGCAGCGTCTTATCACGGCCGAACACCGGGGAGCTGTTTTTT.

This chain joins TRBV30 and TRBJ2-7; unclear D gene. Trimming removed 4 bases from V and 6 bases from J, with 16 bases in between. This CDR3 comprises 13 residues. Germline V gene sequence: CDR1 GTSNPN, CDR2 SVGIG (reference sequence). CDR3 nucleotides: TGTGCCTGGAACGTTCAACGAGGTCTCGAGCAGTACTTC. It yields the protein CAWNVQRGLEQYF.

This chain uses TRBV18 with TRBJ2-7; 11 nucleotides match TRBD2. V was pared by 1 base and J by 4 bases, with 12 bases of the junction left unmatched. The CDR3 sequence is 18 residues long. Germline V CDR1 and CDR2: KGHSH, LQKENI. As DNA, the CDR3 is TGTGCCAGCTCACCACTAGGTTCTAGGGGACTAGCGGCTTACGAGCAGTACTTC. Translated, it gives CASSPLGSRGLAAYEQYF.

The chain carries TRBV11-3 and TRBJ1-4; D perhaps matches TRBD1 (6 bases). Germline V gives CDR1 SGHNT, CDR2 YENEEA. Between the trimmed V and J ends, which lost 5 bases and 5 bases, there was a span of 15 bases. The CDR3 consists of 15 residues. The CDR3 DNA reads TGTGCCAGCAGCATCGGGGGCAGAAAGAATGAAAAACTGTTTTTT. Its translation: CASSIGGRKNEKLFF.

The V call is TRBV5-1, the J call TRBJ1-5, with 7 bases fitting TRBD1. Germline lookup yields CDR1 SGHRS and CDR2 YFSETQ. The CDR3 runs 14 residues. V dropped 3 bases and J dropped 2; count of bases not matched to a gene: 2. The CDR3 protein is CASSSGTGNQPQHF. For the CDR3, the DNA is TGCGCCAGCAGCTCCGGGACAGGCAATCAGCCCCAGCATTTT.

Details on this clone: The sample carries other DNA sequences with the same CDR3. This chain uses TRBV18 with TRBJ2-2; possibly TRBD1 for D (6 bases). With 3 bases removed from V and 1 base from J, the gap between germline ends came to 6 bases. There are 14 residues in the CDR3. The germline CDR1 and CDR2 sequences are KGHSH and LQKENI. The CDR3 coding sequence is TGTGCCAGCTCACCGGACAGGAACACCGGGGAGCTGTTTTTT. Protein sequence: CASSPDRNTGELFF.

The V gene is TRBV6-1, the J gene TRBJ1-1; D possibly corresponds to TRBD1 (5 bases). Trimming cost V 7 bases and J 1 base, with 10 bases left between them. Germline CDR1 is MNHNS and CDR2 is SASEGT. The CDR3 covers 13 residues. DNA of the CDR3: TGTGCCAGCACACCCCAGGGGAACACTGAAGCTTTCTTT. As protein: CASTPQGNTEAFF.

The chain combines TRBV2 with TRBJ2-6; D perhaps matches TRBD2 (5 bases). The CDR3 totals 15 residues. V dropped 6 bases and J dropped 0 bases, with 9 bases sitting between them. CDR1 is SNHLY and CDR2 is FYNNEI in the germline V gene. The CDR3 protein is CASSGVGSGANVLTF. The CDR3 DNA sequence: TGTGCCAGCAGCGGGGTGGGCTCTGGGGCCAACGTCCTGACTTTC.

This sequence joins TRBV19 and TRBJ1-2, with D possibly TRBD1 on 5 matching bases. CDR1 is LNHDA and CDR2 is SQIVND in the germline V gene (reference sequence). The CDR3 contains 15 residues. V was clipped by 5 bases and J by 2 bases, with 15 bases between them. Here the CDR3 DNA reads TGTGCCAGTAGTCGCCAGGGTAGAGGGAACTATGGCTACACCTTC. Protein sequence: CASSRQGRGNYGYTF. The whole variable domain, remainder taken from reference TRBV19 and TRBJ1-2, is DGGITQSPKYLFRKEGQNVTLSCEQNLNHDAMYWYRQDPGQGLRLIYYSQIVNDFQKGDIAEGYSVSREKKESFPLTVTSAQKNPTAFYLCASSRQGRGNYGYTFGSGTRLTVV.

CDR3 DNA: TGTGCCAGCTCACCACCACAGCCGGGGGGGGGAGCTTTCTTT. Translating gives CASSPPQPGGGAFF. This sequence joins TRBV18 and TRBJ1-1; the D gene is possibly TRBD1 (5 bases). With 0 bases removed from V and 10 bases from J, the gap between germline ends came to 15 bases. CDR1 is KGHSH and CDR2 is LQKENI in the germline V gene. The CDR3 is 14 amino acids.

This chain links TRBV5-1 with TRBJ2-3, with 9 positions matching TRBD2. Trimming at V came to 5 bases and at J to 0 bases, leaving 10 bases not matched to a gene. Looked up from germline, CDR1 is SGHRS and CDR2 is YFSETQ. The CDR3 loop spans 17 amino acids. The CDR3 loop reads CASRRIAGDISTDTQYF. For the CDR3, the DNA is TGCGCCAGCAGACGAATAGCGGGAGATATAAGCACAGATACGCAGTATTTT. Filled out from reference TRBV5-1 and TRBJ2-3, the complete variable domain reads KAGVTQTPRYLIKTRGQQVTLSCSPISGHRSVSWYQQTPGQGLQFLFEYFSETQRNKGNFPGRFSGRQFSNSRSEMNVSTLELGDSALYLCASRRIAGDISTDTQYFGPGTRLTVL.